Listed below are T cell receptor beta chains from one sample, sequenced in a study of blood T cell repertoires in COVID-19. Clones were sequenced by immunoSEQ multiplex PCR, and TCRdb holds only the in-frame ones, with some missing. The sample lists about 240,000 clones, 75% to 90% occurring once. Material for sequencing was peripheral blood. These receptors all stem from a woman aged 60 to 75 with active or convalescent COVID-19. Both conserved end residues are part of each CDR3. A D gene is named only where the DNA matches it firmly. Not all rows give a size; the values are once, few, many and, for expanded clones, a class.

CDR3: CASSYVRGQGIPQATGELFF
DNA: TGTGCCAGCAGTTACGTTCGGGGACAGGGGATCCCTCAGGCGACCGGGGAGCTGTTTTTT
D: TRBD1
V: TRBV6-2/TRBV6-3
size: once
J: TRBJ2-2

CDR3: CASSLVRLTGELFF
DNA: TGTGCCAGCAGCTTAGTCAGGCTCACCGGGGAGCTGTTTTTT
D: -
V: TRBV7-9
size: -
J: TRBJ2-2

CDR3: CASSFRDREAYEQYF
DNA: TGCGCCAGCAGCTTCCGGGACAGGGAGGCCTACGAGCAGTACTTC
D: TRBD1
V: TRBV5-1
size: -
J: TRBJ2-7

CDR3: CASSSDRRRTEAFF
DNA: TGTGCCAGCAGCTCGGACAGGCGGAGGACTGAAGCTTTCTTT
D: TRBD1
V: TRBV7-8
size: -
J: TRBJ1-1

CDR3: CSASPSNTGALGYTF
DNA: TGCAGTGCTAGTCCCTCGAATACAGGGGCCCTTGGCTACACCTTC
D: TRBD1
V: TRBV20-1
size: few
J: TRBJ1-2

CDR3: CASSGTGGGQPQHF
DNA: TGTGCCAGTAGTGGAACAGGGGGCGGTCAGCCCCAGCATTTT
D: TRBD1
V: TRBV19
size: -
J: TRBJ1-5

CDR3: CASSIGGVNVNEQFF
DNA: TGTGCCAGTAGTATAGGGGGGGTTAACGTAAATGAGCAGTTCTTC
D: -
V: TRBV19
size: once
J: TRBJ2-1

CDR3: CASRDTVYEQYF
DNA: TGTGCCAGCAGGGATACAGTGTACGAGCAGTACTTC
D: -
V: TRBV28
size: -
J: TRBJ2-7

CDR3: CASSPGLVNNEQFF
DNA: TGTGCCAGCAGCCCGGGACTAGTCAACAATGAGCAGTTCTTC
D: TRBD2
V: TRBV7-2
size: -
J: TRBJ2-1

CDR3: CASSLSQVVAGTEAFF
DNA: TGTGCCAGCAGCTTATCCCAGGTTGTTGCGGGGACTGAAGCTTTCTTT
D: -
V: TRBV7-3
size: -
J: TRBJ1-1

CDR3: CASRPKGRQGRNQPQHF
DNA: TGTGCCAGCAGGCCCAAGGGGCGACAGGGTCGTAATCAGCCCCAGCATTTT
D: -
V: TRBV21-1
size: -
J: TRBJ1-5

CDR3: CASSLGDREHNEQFF
DNA: TGTGCCAGCAGCTTAGGGGACAGGGAGCACAATGAGCAGTTCTTC
D: TRBD1
V: TRBV7-9
size: -
J: TRBJ2-1

CDR3: CASSGTGGSYEQYF
DNA: TGTGCCAGCAGCGGGACAGGGGGATCCTACGAGCAGTACTTC
D: TRBD1
V: TRBV5-4
size: -
J: TRBJ2-7

CDR3: CASSIVEGGKETQYF
DNA: TGTGCCAGTAGTATAGTTGAGGGGGGGAAAGAGACCCAGTACTTC
D: -
V: TRBV19
size: -
J: TRBJ2-5

CDR3: CASSSGGAGSDEQFF
DNA: TGTGCCAGCAGCTCCGGGGGGGCCGGAAGCGATGAGCAGTTCTTC
D: TRBD2
V: TRBV7-3
size: -
J: TRBJ2-1

CDR3: CASKGGALREKLFF
DNA: TGTGCCAGCAAGGGGGGGGCGTTAAGGGAAAAACTGTTTTTT
D: -
V: TRBV3-1/TRBV3-2
size: -
J: TRBJ1-4

CDR3: CASSFGIGVGYTF
DNA: TGTGCCAGCAGTTTCGGGATCGGGGTTGGCTACACCTTC
D: -
V: TRBV27
size: -
J: TRBJ1-2

CDR3: CASSYPSGLIGNQPQHF
DNA: TGTGCCAGCAGTTACCCTTCCGGACTGATTGGCAATCAGCCCCAGCATTTT
D: -
V: TRBV6-2/TRBV6-3
size: -
J: TRBJ1-5

CDR3: CASSLGQGFGEPQHF
DNA: TGTGCCAGTAGTTTGGGACAGGGGTTTGGAGAGCCCCAGCATTTT
D: TRBD1
V: TRBV19
size: -
J: TRBJ1-5

CDR3: CASSLGPAGANVLTF
DNA: TGTGCCAGCAGCTTAGGGCCCGCTGGGGCCAACGTCCTGACTTTC
D: -
V: TRBV7-6
size: -
J: TRBJ2-6

CDR3: CASSANPDTEAFF
DNA: TGTGCCAGCAGCGCGAACCCGGACACTGAAGCTTTCTTT
D: -
V: TRBV7-9
size: -
J: TRBJ1-1

CDR3: CASSLASGGENTEAFF
DNA: TGCGCCAGCAGCTTGGCGAGTGGCGGTGAAAACACTGAAGCTTTCTTT
D: -
V: TRBV5-1
size: -
J: TRBJ1-1

CDR3: CASSDSYSNQPQHF
DNA: TGTGCCAGCTCGGACAGTTATAGCAATCAGCCCCAGCATTTT
D: -
V: TRBV2
size: once
J: TRBJ1-5

CDR3: CASSQGGRFATNEKLFF
DNA: TGTGCCAGCAGCCAAGGCGGCAGATTCGCAACTAATGAAAAACTGTTTTTT
D: -
V: TRBV14
size: -
J: TRBJ1-4

CDR3: CASSLDGPRPQHF
DNA: TGTGCCAGCAGCTTGGACGGTCCGCGGCCCCAGCATTTT
D: -
V: TRBV5-5
size: -
J: TRBJ1-5

CDR3: CASSYQWSSGNTIYF
DNA: TGTGCCAGCAGTTACCAGTGGAGCTCTGGAAACACCATATATTTT
D: -
V: TRBV6-6
size: once
J: TRBJ1-3